These T cell receptor beta chains were read from a single sample in a study of cytomegalovirus exposure and HLA in healthy donors. The method was immunoSEQ multiplex PCR; TCRdb's version includes in-frame clones alone and lacks a portion of them. The sample lists 170,000 or so clones; approximately 80% were seen once. Input material: PBMCs. The receptors originated from a man between 18 and 29 years old in good health and CMV-seronegative. CDR3s include the opening cysteine and the closing phenylalanine or tryptophan. A D gene is named only where the DNA matches it firmly. Part of the rows lack a size; the others show once, few, many or a class for expanded clones.

.,TRBJ1-3,TRBV30,.,CAWSGLGNTIYF,TGTGCCTGGAGTGGTCTTGGAAACACCATATATTTT
.,TRBJ2-5,TRBV19,TRBD1,CASSSLDREGETQYF,TGTGCCAGTAGTTCTCTGGACAGGGAAGGTGAGACCCAGTACTTC
.,TRBJ1-5,TRBV19,.,CASRHGRGEGNNQPQHF,TGTGCCAGTAGGCATGGGAGGGGTGAGGGAAACAATCAGCCCCAGCATTTT
.,TRBJ1-2,TRBV25-1,.,CASSPRLARNYGYTF,TGTGCCAGCAGCCCTCGTTTGGCCAGGAACTATGGCTACACCTTC
.,TRBJ2-1,TRBV27,.,CATGQYNEQFF,TGTGCCACCGGACAGTACAATGAGCAGTTCTTC
few,TRBJ2-7,TRBV6-6,TRBD1,CASETGSYEQYF,TGTGCCAGTGAGACAGGGAGCTACGAGCAGTACTTC
.,TRBJ2-7,TRBV7-2,TRBD2,CASSLGLAGVYEQYF,TGTGCCAGCAGCTTAGGACTAGCGGGAGTCTACGAGCAGTACTTC
.,TRBJ1-2,TRBV7-2,.,CASSKGLGIHGYTF,TGTGCCAGCAGCAAGGGGCTGGGGATACATGGCTACACCTTC
.,TRBJ1-1,TRBV5-1,TRBD1,CASSPTAGTGNTEAFF,TGCGCCAGCAGCCCTACAGCCGGGACAGGGAACACTGAAGCTTTCTTT
.,TRBJ2-5,TRBV5-1,.,CASSLVTGLETQYF,TGCGCCAGCAGCTTGGTTACAGGGTTGGAGACCCAGTACTTC
few,TRBJ1-1,TRBV2,TRBD1,CASEGAATEAFF,TGTGCCAGCGAGGGGGCCGCCACTGAAGCTTTCTTT
.,TRBJ2-5,TRBV5-1,.,CASSPGLLQETQYF,TGCGCCAGCAGCCCGGGACTGCTACAAGAGACCCAGTACTTC
.,TRBJ1-4,TRBV7-9,.,CSSSYDEKLFF,TGTTCCAGCAGTTATGATGAAAAACTGTTTTTT
.,TRBJ2-1,TRBV5-5,.,CASSLSVMNEQFF,TGTGCCAGCAGCTTGTCCGTAATGAATGAGCAGTTCTTC
.,TRBJ2-7,TRBV7-8,.,CASSLARAPYPYEQYF,TGTGCCAGCAGCTTAGCGCGTGCGCCCTACCCCTACGAGCAGTACTTC
few,TRBJ2-1,TRBV10-2,TRBD2,CASRTSQVSVNEQFF,TGCGCCAGCAGGACTAGCCAAGTATCAGTTAATGAGCAGTTCTTC
.,TRBJ1-1,TRBV5-1,TRBD1,CASTTGGDRRTEAFF,TGCGCCAGCACTACAGGGGGCGACCGTCGCACTGAAGCTTTCTTT
.,TRBJ2-7,TRBV7-9,.,CASSLPSTDEQYF,TGTGCCAGCAGCTTACCGTCAACGGACGAGCAGTACTTC
.,TRBJ2-5,TRBV14,TRBD2,CASSQDQGLAGSTQYF,TGTGCCAGCAGCCAAGATCAAGGACTAGCGGGGAGTACCCAGTACTTC
.,TRBJ2-7,TRBV4-1,TRBD2,CASSQVAGGGALYF,TGCGCCAGCAGCCAAGTAGCGGGAGGGGGAGCTTTGTACTTC
.,TRBJ1-2,TRBV2,TRBD1,CASRKRDRGAWGYTF,TGTGCCAGCAGGAAAAGGGACAGGGGGGCCTGGGGCTACACCTTC
.,TRBJ2-1,TRBV9,.,CASTKRGGPYNEQFF,TGTGCCAGCACCAAAAGGGGGGGGCCCTACAATGAGCAGTTCTTC
.,TRBJ1-5,TRBV6-1,TRBD1,CASSLQGSGNQPQHF,TGTGCCAGCAGTTTACAGGGGTCCGGCAATCAGCCCCAGCATTTT
.,TRBJ2-5,TRBV9,TRBD2,CASSVSGGIQETQYF,TGTGCCAGCAGCGTTAGCGGGGGTATTCAAGAGACCCAGTACTTC
.,TRBJ1-6,TRBV13,TRBD1,CASSSRTGLSSYNSPLHF,TGTGCCAGCAGCTCTCGGACAGGTTTAAGCTCCTATAATTCACCCCTCCACTTT
.,TRBJ1-1,TRBV7-9,TRBD1,CASSKQGSPTEAFF,TGTGCCAGCAGCAAACAGGGGTCCCCCACTGAAGCTTTCTTT
few,TRBJ1-2,TRBV5-6,.,CASSSHNTANYGYTF,TGTGCCAGCAGCTCTCACAATACAGCAAACTATGGCTACACCTTC
.,TRBJ2-2,TRBV7-3,.,CASSLATVVDLPGTGELFF,TGTGCCAGCAGCTTAGCGACAGTAGTAGACTTACCGGGCACCGGGGAGCTGTTTTTT
once,TRBJ1-5,TRBV28,.,CASSFRRGGQPQHF,TGTGCCAGCAGTTTCAGGAGGGGGGGTCAGCCCCAGCATTTT
.,TRBJ1-4,TRBV27,.,CASRPGWDNEKLFF,TGTGCCAGCAGGCCGGGGTGGGATAATGAAAAACTGTTTTTT
.,TRBJ2-1,TRBV2,TRBD2,CASRFGTTLNEQFF,TGTGCCAGCAGGTTCGGGACTACACTCAATGAGCAGTTCTTC
.,TRBJ2-3,TRBV7-9,TRBD1,CASSLVQGLSTDTQYF,TGTGCCAGCAGCTTAGTACAGGGGCTAAGCACAGATACGCAGTATTTT
.,TRBJ2-7,TRBV5-8,TRBD1,CASSLAGTGLSYEQYF,TGTGCCAGCAGCTTGGCGGGGACAGGTCTATCCTACGAGCAGTACTTC
.,TRBJ2-4,TRBV28,TRBD2,CASASGSLAKNIQYF,TGTGCCAGCGCTAGCGGGAGCTTAGCCAAAAACATTCAGTACTTC
.,TRBJ2-7,TRBV5-1,TRBD1,CASSLDAGGYEQYF,TGCGCCAGCAGCTTGGATGCAGGGGGCTACGAGCAGTACTTC
.,TRBJ2-7,TRBV19,TRBD1,CASSFRDSPLNWQYF,TGTGCCAGTAGTTTCCGGGACAGCCCCTTAAATTGGCAGTACTTC
once,TRBJ1-2,TRBV10-3,TRBD1,CAISGQGNYYGYTF,TGTGCCATCTCAGGACAGGGGAACTATTATGGCTACACCTTC
few,TRBJ2-7,TRBV5-1,TRBD1,CASAGDREAEQYF,TGCGCCAGCGCGGGGGACAGGGAGGCCGAGCAGTACTTC
.,TRBJ1-3,TRBV5-1,.,CASSWDFVSGNTIYF,TGCGCCAGCAGCTGGGACTTTGTCTCTGGAAACACCATATATTTT